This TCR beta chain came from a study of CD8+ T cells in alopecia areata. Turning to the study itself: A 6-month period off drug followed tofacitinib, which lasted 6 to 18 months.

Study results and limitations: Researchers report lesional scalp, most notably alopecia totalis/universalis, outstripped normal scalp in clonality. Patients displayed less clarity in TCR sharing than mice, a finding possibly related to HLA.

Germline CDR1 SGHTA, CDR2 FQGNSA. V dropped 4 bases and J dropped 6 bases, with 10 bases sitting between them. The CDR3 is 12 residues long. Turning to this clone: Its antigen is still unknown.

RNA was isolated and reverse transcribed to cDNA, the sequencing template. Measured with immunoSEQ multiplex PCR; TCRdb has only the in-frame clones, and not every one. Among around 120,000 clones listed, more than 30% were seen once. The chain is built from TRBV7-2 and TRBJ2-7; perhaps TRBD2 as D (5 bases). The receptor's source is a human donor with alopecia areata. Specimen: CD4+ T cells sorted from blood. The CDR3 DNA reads TGTGCCAGCAGCTCTACCGGGGTCGAGCAGTACTTC. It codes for CASSSTGVEQYF.